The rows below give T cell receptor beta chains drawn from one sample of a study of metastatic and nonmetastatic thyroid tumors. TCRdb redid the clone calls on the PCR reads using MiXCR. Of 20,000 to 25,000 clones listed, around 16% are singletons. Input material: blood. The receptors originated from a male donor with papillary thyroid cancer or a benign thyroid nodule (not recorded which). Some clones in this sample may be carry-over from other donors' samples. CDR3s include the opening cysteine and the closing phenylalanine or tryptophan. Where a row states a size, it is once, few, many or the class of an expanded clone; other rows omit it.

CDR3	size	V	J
CASSSGTGFSEAFF	many	TRBV12-3/TRBV12-4	TRBJ1-1
CASSGGPAYEQYF	few	TRBV2	TRBJ2-7
CASSSAIWEQYF	medium-sized	TRBV6-1	TRBJ2-7
CASSLAQTIGSPLHF	many	TRBV5-1	TRBJ1-6
CSARKSQETQYF	many	TRBV20-1	TRBJ2-5
CASSVPSVRREGIQYF	many	TRBV3-1	TRBJ2-4
CASNSPGTGELFF	many	TRBV9	TRBJ2-2
CSARASGSKGSYGQYF	-	TRBV20-1	TRBJ2-7
CASSQEVGPDDGYTF	medium-sized	TRBV4-1	TRBJ1-2
CSARVLGTAGNTIYF	-	TRBV20-1	TRBJ1-3
CASSPVRAFSTDTQYF	few	TRBV28	TRBJ2-3
CASSPRDRRNTEAFF	many	TRBV27	TRBJ1-1
CASSLQGAYYEQYF	-	TRBV12-3/TRBV12-4	TRBJ2-7
CASSLGQASYEQYF	many	TRBV11-3	TRBJ2-7
CASSPTGTVQETQYF	-	TRBV18	TRBJ2-5
CASSFFPGQTGELFF	many	TRBV11-2	TRBJ2-2
CASSLETGANSPLHF	many	TRBV11-2	TRBJ1-6
CSVEDFSQEQFF	many	TRBV29-1	TRBJ2-1
CASCGASYEQYF	many	TRBV5-1	TRBJ2-7
CASSSFYQETQYF	-	TRBV27	TRBJ2-5
CASIPGYSNQPQHF	-	TRBV12-3/TRBV12-4	TRBJ1-5
CASRFAGLYSNQPQHF	few	TRBV6-1	TRBJ1-5
CASSLEPSGRETQYF	many	TRBV11-2	TRBJ2-5
CASSFGDYEQYF	many	TRBV3-1	TRBJ2-7
CASSLRRRGLAGELFF	many	TRBV5-1	TRBJ2-2
CASSLQGLAVKYEQYF	medium-sized	TRBV28	TRBJ2-7
CASSAGSHYGYTF	-	TRBV6-1	TRBJ1-2
CSARYDREYEQYF	-	TRBV20-1	TRBJ2-7
CASSLLNGGAGTDTQYF	many	TRBV7-3	TRBJ2-3
CASSQVLAGGLDTQYF	-	TRBV4-3	TRBJ2-3
CASSQYKQGRGYTF	many	TRBV14	TRBJ1-2
CASSLYGTGSSYEQYF	many	TRBV28	TRBJ2-7
CASSRLSGRDTQYF	-	TRBV14	TRBJ2-3
CASSLGTAAHEQYF	-	TRBV5-1	TRBJ2-7
CASSDIAGRGYEQYF	-	TRBV11-3	TRBJ2-7
CASRRTWAPVGEAFF	many	TRBV4-1	TRBJ1-1
CASSREGEDEKLFF	-	TRBV9	TRBJ1-4
CASSDRAGDTQYF	many	TRBV7-6	TRBJ2-3